The 9 T cell receptor beta chains below were found in one sample sequenced in a study of CD8+ T cells in alopecia areata. Treatment described: oral pan-JAK inhibitor, 5-10 mg twice daily. cDNA prepared by RNA extraction and subsequent reverse transcription served as the template for sequencing. Method: immunoSEQ multiplex PCR; TCRdb's copy keeps in-frame clones and lacks some. The data show roughly 180,000 clones, approximately 60% seen once. The specimen was CD4+ T cells sorted from blood, collected at week 4, from a patient treated with tofacitinib. Receptors were obtained from a human donor with alopecia areata.

This rearrangement joins TRBV5-1 to TRBJ2-5, with 13 bases identical to TRBD2. CDR1 SGHRS and CDR2 YFSETQ come from the germline V gene. This CDR3 spans 17 amino acids. Losses at the gene ends were 4 bases for V and 1 base for J; bases not matched to a gene: 7. The CDR3 is CASSLGLAGITQETQYF. The CDR3 coding sequence is TGCGCCAGCAGCCTGGGACTAGCGGGGATAACCCAAGAGACCCAGTACTTC.

The rearrangement joins TRBV9 to TRBJ2-2; the match to TRBD2 covers 7 bases. Looked up from germline, CDR1 is SGDLS and CDR2 is YYNGEE. After removal of 0 bases from V and 5 bases from J, the junction contained 10 bases not matched to a gene. CDR3 length: 17 amino acids. CDR3 in amino acids: CASSVVPELAATGELFF. The CDR3 region has the DNA TGTGCCAGCAGCGTAGTTCCAGAGCTAGCGGCAACCGGGGAGCTGTTTTTT.

CDR3 DNA: TGCGCCAGCAGCTTGAGCGCGACCGGGGAGACCCAGTACTTC. Residues: CASSLSATGETQYF. V is TRBV5-1 and J is TRBJ2-5, with D unclear. The CDR3 is made up of 14 amino acids. V lost 1 base and J 5 bases, leaving 12 bases between the germline ends. The germline gives CDR1 SGHRS, CDR2 YFSETQ.

The chain employs TRBV7-9 and TRBJ2-7; 10 bases fit TRBD1. There are 14 residues in the CDR3. Germline CDR1 and CDR2: SEHNR and FQNEAQ (reference sequence). The junction had 4 bases not matched to a gene; V was cut back by 3 bases and J by 5 bases. CDR3 in DNA: TGTGCCAGCAGCTTCGGACAGGGGGTGAACGAGCAGTACTTC. This encodes CASSFGQGVNEQYF.

The chain has TRBV6-5 and TRBJ1-5; no clear D. Trimming left V 8 bases short and J 0 bases short, with 8 bases between. CDR1 is MNHEY and CDR2 is SVGAGI in the germline V gene. This CDR3 is 13 amino acids long. The CDR3 DNA follows: TGTGCCAGCCGTCTTGGTAGCAATCAGCCCCAGCATTTT. Its translation: CASRLGSNQPQHF.

This clone came up many times. The chain links TRBV28 to TRBJ2-2; D remains ambiguous. The V end was cut by 6 bases, the J end by 4 bases, with 6 bases between. Per the germline V gene, CDR1 is MDHEN and CDR2 is SYDVKM. The CDR3 has 12 residues. The CDR3 DNA reads as TGTGCCAGCAGCATACCCACCGGGGAGCTGTTTTTT. Encoded protein: CASSIPTGELFF. Full variable domain (outside the CDR3, taken from reference TRBV28 and TRBJ2-2): DVKVTQSSRYLVKRTGEKVFLECVQDMDHENMFWYRQDPGLGLRLIYFSYDVKMKEKGDIPEGYSVSREKKERFSLILESASTNQTSMYLCASSIPTGELFFGEGSRLTVL.

The rearrangement uses TRBV29-1 and TRBJ2-3, with D perhaps TRBD2 (6 bases). The germline V gene has CDR1 SQVTM and CDR2 ANQGSEA. The CDR3 sequence is 15 residues long. Between the trimmed V and J ends, which lost 5 bases and 5 bases, there was a span of 20 bases. The CDR3 region has the DNA TGCAGCGTTTTAGTAGGAGGGACGGTTGGAGATACGCAGTATTTT. The encoded protein is CSVLVGGTVGDTQYF.

V and J are TRBV14 and TRBJ2-5; D uncertain. V lost 2 bases, J lost 4 bases, and 2 bases lay in between. The CDR3 is 11 amino acids. In germline, CDR1 is SGHDN, CDR2 FVKESK. The DNA of the CDR3 is TGTGCCAGCAGCCAATCAGAGACCCAGTACTTC. Its protein product is CASSQSETQYF.

V is TRBV30 and J is TRBJ1-6; a possible D gene is TRBD1 (5 bases). The CDR3 spans 13 residues. Germline V gene data show CDR1 as GTSNPN and CDR2 as SVGIG (reference sequence). With 3 bases removed from V and 6 bases from J, the gap between germline ends came to 9 bases. CDR3 sequence (DNA): TGTGCCTGGAGGCAGGGTCCTAATTCACCCCTCCACTTT. It translates to CAWRQGPNSPLHF.